Listed here are 8 T cell receptor beta chains from one sample, sequenced in a study of Ad26.COV2.S vaccination and SARS-CoV-2 variants. Treatment given: about 20 received Ad26.COV2.S at low or high dose, single or two shots; a few received placebo; per-sample allocation not given. The samples date from day 63 after the first vaccine or placebo injection. Method: immunoSEQ multiplex PCR; TCRdb's copy keeps in-frame clones and lacks some. The table shows about 350,000 clones, with 88% occurring only once. This specimen was peripheral blood, taken in a trial of Ad26.COV2.S vaccine versus placebo. All receptors come from a person aged 18-65 years who received the Ad26.COV2.S COVID-19 vaccine or a placebo.

This clone was counted a single time. J is TRBJ2-5 and V is TRBV7-2, with D unresolved. V was clipped by 5 bases and J by 5 bases, with 18 bases between them. CDR3 length: 15 amino acids. The germline gives CDR1 SGHTA, CDR2 FQGNSA. For the CDR3, the DNA is TGTGCCAGCAGCCCAAAGGGCTACTTGGAGGAGACCCAGTACTTC. Its protein is CASSPKGYLEETQYF.

The sample holds a few counts of this clone. In the same sample, other DNA sequences code for this CDR3. V and J are TRBV15 and TRBJ1-4; D unclear. The CDR3 sequence is 16 residues long. In germline, CDR1 is LNHNV, CDR2 YYDKDF (reference sequence). Trimming removed 5 bases at V and 0 bases at J, with 13 bases between. CDR3 residues: CATSGRPVATNEKLFF. The CDR3 nucleotides are TGTGCCACCAGCGGCAGACCCGTTGCAACTAATGAAAAACTGTTTTTT.

The gene calls are TRBV9 and TRBJ2-5; the D is unclear. Deletions cut 4 bases from V and 1 base from J, with 14 bases between. Germline lookup yields CDR1 SGDLS and CDR2 YYNGEE. The CDR3 covers 15 residues. CDR3 sequence: CASSLSTGPQETQYF. The CDR3 bases are TGTGCCAGCAGCCTGTCCACGGGCCCCCAAGAGACCCAGTACTTC. The full variable domain, its missing parts supplied by reference TRBV9 and TRBJ2-5, is DSGVTQTPKHLITATGQRVTLRCSPRSGDLSVYWYQQSLDQGLQFLIQYYNGEERAKGNILERFSAQQFPDLHSELNLSSLELGDSALYFCASSLSTGPQETQYFGPGTRLLVL.

The chain couples TRBV29-1 to TRBJ2-1, with a tentative D call TRBD2 (7 bases). Trimming removed 5 bases at V and 4 bases at J, with 21 bases between. From germline, CDR1 is SQVTM and CDR2 ANQGSEA. This CDR3 spans 16 amino acids. The CDR3 is CSVQGGGPGLYNEQFF. The CDR3 coding sequence is TGCAGCGTTCAAGGGGGGGGGCCAGGCTTATACAATGAGCAGTTCTTC.

The chain employs TRBV7-9 and TRBJ2-1; D ambiguous. Germline lookup yields CDR1 SEHNR and CDR2 FQNEAQ (reference sequence). The V end was cut by 5 bases, the J end by 7 bases, with 9 bases between. The CDR3 is 12 amino acids. CDR3 sequence: CASSPPGNEQFF. The CDR3 coding sequence is TGTGCCAGCAGCCCCCCAGGTAATGAGCAGTTCTTC.

The gene calls are TRBV9 and TRBJ1-2; D is ambiguous. Trimming took 3 bases from V and 4 from J, leaving 16 bases between them. The CDR3 length is 15 residues. Germline CDR1 SGDLS, CDR2 YYNGEE. The CDR3: CASSAMEQITYGYTF. DNA for the CDR3: TGTGCCAGCAGCGCAATGGAGCAGATTACCTATGGCTACACCTTC. Variable domain in full (rest from reference TRBV9 and TRBJ1-2): DSGVTQTPKHLITATGQRVTLRCSPRSGDLSVYWYQQSLDQGLQFLIQYYNGEERAKGNILERFSAQQFPDLHSELNLSSLELGDSALYFCASSAMEQITYGYTFGSGTRLTVV.

This clone was seen once. The chain employs TRBV19 and TRBJ2-7; D not certain. V was trimmed by 2 bases and J by 2 bases, leaving 13 bases between them. This CDR3 is 15 amino acids long. Germline V gene lookup returns CDR1 LNHDA and CDR2 SQIVND (reference sequence). CDR3 bases: TGTGCCAGTAGTATATCTGACCTCGACCCCTACGAGCAGTACTTC. Translation: CASSISDLDPYEQYF.

The genes are TRBV5-1 and TRBJ1-1; D possibly corresponds to TRBD1 (5 bases). Trimming stripped 3 bases from V and 4 bases from J, with 16 bases between. CDR1 and CDR2 from the germline V gene are SGHRS and YFSETQ. This CDR3 comprises 15 residues. CDR3 residues: CASSWGTVSGTEAFF. CDR3 nucleotide sequence: TGCGCCAGCAGCTGGGGGACTGTCTCGGGCACTGAAGCTTTCTTT. The variable domain in full, completed from reference TRBV5-1 and TRBJ1-1, reads KAGVTQTPRYLIKTRGQQVTLSCSPISGHRSVSWYQQTPGQGLQFLFEYFSETQRNKGNFPGRFSGRQFSNSRSEMNVSTLELGDSALYLCASSWGTVSGTEAFFGQGTRLTVV.